This entry is about one T cell receptor beta chain. This record belongs to a study of T cell responses to AZD1222 COVID-19 vaccine. Clones were read by immunoSEQ multiplex PCR, and TCRdb kept only the in-frame ones, dropping some. The data contain about 94,000 clones, approximately 88% of them seen just once; the ten biggest clones take up 9.5% to 13%. CDR3 size: 18 residues. The germline gives CDR1 MDHEN, CDR2 SYDVKM. Between the trimmed V and J ends, which lost 4 bases and 0 bases, there was a span of 19 bases. This clonotype originated in an adult who received the AZD1222 COVID-19 vaccine. Specimen: peripheral blood, collected 28 days after the second AZD1222 dose. The chain has TRBV28 and TRBJ1-5; D unresolved. The CDR3 sequence is CASSSPLANSGSNQPQHF. The CDR3 DNA follows: TGTGCCAGCAGTTCACCACTGGCGAACAGTGGTAGCAATCAGCCCCAGCATTTT.